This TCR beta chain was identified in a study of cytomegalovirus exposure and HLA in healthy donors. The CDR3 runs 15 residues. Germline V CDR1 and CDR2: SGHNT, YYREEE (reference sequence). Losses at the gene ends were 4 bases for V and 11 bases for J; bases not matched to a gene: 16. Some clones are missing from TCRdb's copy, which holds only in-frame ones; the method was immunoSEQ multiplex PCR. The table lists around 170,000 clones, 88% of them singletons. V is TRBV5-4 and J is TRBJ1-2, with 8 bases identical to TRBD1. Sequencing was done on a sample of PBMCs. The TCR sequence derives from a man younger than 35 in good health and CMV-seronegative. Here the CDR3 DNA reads TGTGCCAGCAGCGGCGGACAGGGCCTCATCGGAAGGTACACCTTC. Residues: CASSGGQGLIGRYTF.